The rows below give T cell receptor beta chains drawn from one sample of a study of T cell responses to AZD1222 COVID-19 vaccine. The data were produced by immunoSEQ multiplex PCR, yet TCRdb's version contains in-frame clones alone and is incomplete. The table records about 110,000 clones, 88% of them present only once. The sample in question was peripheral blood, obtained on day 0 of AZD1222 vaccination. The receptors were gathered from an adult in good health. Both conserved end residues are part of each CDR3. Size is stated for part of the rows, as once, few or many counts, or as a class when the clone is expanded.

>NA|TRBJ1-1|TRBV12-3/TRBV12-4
CASRPWGHTEAFF
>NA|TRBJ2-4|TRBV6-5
CASADTTKNIQYF
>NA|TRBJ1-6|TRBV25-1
CASREAPSYNSPLHF
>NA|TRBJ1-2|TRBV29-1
CSVGLRQALNAGYTF
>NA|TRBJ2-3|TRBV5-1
CASSLGKRAGSDTQYF
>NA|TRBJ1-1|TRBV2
CASSEWNTEAFF
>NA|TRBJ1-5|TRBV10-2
CASRENSNQPQHF
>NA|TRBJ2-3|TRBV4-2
CASSQGRSTDTQYF
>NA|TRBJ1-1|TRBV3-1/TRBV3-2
CASSHRQGRTNTEAFF
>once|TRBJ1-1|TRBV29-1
CTVSGGTEAFF
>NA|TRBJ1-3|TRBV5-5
CASNDRAPGNTIYF
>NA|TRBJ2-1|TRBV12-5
CASGLATTGVNEQFF
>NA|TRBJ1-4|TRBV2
CASSPKGGAANEKLFF
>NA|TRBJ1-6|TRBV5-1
CASSLARGAIDSPLHF
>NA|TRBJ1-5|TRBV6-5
CASSYTGSSNQPQHF
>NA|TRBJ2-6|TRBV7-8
CASSNSGANVLTF
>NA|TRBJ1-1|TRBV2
CASSDSGTGSVNTEAFF
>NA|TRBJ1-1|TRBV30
CAWSAARGTDYHSMNTEAFF
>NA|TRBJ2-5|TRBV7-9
CASLRLGQETQYF
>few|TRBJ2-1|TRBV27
CASSSRDTPREQFF
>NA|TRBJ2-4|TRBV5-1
CASSLVGLAGTKNIQYF
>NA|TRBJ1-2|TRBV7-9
CASSLVDGARGYTF
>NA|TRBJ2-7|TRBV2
CASSLGPYQYF